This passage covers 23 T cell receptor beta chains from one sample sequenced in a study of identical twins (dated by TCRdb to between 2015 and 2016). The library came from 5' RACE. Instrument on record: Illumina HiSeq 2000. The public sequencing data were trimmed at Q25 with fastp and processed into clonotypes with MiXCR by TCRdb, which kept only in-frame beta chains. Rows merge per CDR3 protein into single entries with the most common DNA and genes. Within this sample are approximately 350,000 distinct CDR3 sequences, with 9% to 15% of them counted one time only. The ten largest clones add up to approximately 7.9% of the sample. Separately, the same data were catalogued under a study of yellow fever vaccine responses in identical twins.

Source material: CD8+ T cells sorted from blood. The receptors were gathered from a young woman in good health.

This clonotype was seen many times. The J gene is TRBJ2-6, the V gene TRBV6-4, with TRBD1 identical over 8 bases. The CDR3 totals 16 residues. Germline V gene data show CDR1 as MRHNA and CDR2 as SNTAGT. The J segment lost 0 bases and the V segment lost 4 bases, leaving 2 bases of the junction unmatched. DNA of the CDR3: TGTGCCAGCAGTGCTGGGACAGGCTCTGGGGCCAACGTCCTGACTTTC. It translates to CASSAGTGSGANVLTF.

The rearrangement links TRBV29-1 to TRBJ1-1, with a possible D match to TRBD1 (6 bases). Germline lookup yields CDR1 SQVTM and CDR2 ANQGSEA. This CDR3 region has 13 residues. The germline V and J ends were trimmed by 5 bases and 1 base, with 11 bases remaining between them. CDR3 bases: TGCAGCGTTTTACAGGGTTCGAACACTGAAGCTTTCTTT. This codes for CSVLQGSNTEAFF.

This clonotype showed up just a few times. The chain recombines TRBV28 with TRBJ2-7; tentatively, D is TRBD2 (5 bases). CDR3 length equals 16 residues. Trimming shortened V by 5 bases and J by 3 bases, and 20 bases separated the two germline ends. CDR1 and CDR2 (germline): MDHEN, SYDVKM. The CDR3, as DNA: TGTGCCAGCAGTGGATCCCCCGAACTAGGCGGCTACGAGCAGTACTTC. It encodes CASSGSPELGGYEQYF.

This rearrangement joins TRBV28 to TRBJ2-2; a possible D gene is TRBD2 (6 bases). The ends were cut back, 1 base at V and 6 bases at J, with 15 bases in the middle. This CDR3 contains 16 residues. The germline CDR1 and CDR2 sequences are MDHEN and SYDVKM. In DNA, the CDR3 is TGTGCCAGCAGTTTATCGTACGGGAGAGACGCCGGGGAGCTGTTTTTT. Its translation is CASSLSYGRDAGELFF.

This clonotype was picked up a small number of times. This chain's CDR3 is CSVRAAYYGYTF. DNA of the CDR3: TGCAGCGTCCGAGCGGCATACTATGGCTACACCTTC. This chain connects TRBV29-1 to TRBJ1-2, with D unclear. Germline V gene data show CDR1 as SQVTM and CDR2 as ANQGSEA. V was shortened by 6 bases and J by 3 bases, with 11 bases between the two germline ends. The CDR3 length is 12 residues.

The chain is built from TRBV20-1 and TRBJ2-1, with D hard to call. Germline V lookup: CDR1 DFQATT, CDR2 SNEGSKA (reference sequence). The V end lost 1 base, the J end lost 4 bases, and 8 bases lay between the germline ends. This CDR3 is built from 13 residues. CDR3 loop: CSARGWLYNEQFF. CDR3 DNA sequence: TGCAGTGCTAGAGGCTGGTTATACAATGAGCAGTTCTTC.

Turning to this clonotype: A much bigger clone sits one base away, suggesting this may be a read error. The CDR3 loop reads CASSSGTSGGARPDTQNF. The CDR3 DNA is TGTGCCAGCAGCTCCGGGACTAGCGGGGGGGCCCGCCCAGATACGCAGAATTTT. This chain joins TRBV7-1 and TRBJ2-3; 16 positions agree with TRBD2. TRBV7-1 is known as an ORF, though its function is uncertain. The CDR3 sequence is 18 residues long.

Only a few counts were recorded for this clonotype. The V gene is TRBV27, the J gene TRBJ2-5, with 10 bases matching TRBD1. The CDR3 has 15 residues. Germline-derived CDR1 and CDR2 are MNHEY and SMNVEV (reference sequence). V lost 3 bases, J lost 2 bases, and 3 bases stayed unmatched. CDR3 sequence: CASSFRTGGQETQYF. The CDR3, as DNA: TGTGCCAGCAGTTTCCGGACAGGGGGTCAAGAGACCCAGTACTTC.

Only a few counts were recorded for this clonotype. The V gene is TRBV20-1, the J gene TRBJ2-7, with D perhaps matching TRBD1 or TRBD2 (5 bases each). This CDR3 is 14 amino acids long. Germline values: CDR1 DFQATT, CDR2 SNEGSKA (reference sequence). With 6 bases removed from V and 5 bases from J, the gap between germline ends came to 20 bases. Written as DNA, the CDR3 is TGCAGTGCGCCAGCGGAACAGGACCCCGACGAGCAGTACTTC. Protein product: CSAPAEQDPDEQYF.

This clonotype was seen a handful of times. The CDR3 is CASSPQGNHEQYV. CDR3 sequence (DNA): TGTGCCAGCAGTCCACAGGGAAACCACGAGCAGTACGTC. The gene calls are TRBV6-1 and TRBJ2-7, with a weak D call TRBD1 (6 bases). Germline CDR1 MNHNS, CDR2 SASEGT. Trimming cost V 5 bases and J 5 bases, with 13 bases left between them. The CDR3 totals 13 residues.

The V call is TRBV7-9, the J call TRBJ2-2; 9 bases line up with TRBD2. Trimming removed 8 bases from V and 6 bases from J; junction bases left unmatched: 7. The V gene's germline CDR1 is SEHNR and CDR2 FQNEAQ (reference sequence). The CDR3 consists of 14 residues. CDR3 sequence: CASSTSGRPGELFF. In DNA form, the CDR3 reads TGTGCCAGCTCGACTAGCGGACGACCCGGGGAGCTGTTTTTT.

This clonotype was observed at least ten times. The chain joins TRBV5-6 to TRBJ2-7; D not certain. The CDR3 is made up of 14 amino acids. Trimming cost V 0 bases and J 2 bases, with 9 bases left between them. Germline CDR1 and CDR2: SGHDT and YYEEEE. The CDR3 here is CASSLVDTTYEQYV. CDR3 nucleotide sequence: TGTGCCAGCAGCTTGGTAGATACCACCTACGAGCAGTACGTC.

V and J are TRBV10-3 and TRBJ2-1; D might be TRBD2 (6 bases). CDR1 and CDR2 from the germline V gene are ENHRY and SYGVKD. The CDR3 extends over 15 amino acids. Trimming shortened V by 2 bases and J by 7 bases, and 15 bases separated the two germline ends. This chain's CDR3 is CAISEPPTSGNEQFF. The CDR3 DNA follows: TGTGCCATCAGTGAGCCACCGACTAGTGGGAATGAGCAGTTCTTC.

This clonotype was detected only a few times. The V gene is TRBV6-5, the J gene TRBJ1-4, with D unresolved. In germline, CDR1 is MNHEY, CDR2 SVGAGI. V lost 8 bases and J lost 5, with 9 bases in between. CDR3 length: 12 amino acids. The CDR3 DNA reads TGTGCCAGCGGTTCGGGGAATGAAAAACTGTTTTTT. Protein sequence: CASGSGNEKLFF.

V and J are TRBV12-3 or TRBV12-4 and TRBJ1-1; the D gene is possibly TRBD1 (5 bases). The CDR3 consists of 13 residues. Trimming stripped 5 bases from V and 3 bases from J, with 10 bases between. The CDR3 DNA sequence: TGTGCCAGCAGTCCGGGACGGGACACTGAAGCTTTCTTT. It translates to CASSPGRDTEAFF.

DNA of the CDR3: TGCAGCGTTGATGGGACAGGGTTATACGAGCAGTACTTC. Amino acids: CSVDGTGLYEQYF. The genes are TRBV29-1 and TRBJ2-7, with 9 bases matching TRBD1. With 3 bases clipped from V and 4 bases from J, the junction kept 4 bases outside the gene matches. The CDR3 sequence is 13 residues long. Germline CDR1 is SQVTM and CDR2 is ANQGSEA.

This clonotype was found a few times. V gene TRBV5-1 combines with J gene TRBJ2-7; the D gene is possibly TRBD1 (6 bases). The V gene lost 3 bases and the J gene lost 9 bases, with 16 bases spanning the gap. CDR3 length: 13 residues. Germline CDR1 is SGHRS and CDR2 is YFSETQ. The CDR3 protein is CASSCAETGGQYV. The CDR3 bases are TGCGCCAGCAGCTGTGCCGAGACAGGAGGGCAGTACGTC.

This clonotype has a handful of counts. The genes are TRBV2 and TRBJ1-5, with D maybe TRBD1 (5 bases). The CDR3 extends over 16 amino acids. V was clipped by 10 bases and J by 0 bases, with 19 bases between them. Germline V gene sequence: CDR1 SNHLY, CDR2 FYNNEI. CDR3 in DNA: TGTGCCACCGGAACCGGGACGGACTATAGCAATCAGCCCCAGCATTTT. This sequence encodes CATGTGTDYSNQPQHF.

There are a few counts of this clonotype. The CDR3 coding sequence is TGCGCCAGCAGCTTCCCCCCTAGTCCCTACGAGCAGTACGTC. Protein: CASSFPPSPYEQYV. V usage is TRBV5-1 and J usage is TRBJ2-7; D unclear. V was pared by 2 bases and J by 2 bases, with 11 bases between. This CDR3 comprises 14 residues. Germline CDR1 SGHRS, CDR2 YFSETQ.

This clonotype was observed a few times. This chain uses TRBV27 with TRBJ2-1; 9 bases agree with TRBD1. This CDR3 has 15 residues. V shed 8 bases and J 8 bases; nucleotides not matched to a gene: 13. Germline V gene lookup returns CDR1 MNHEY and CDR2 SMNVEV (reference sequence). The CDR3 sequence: CASGRTGTGPDEQFF. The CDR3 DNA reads TGTGCCAGCGGAAGGACCGGGACAGGGCCCGATGAGCAGTTCTTC.

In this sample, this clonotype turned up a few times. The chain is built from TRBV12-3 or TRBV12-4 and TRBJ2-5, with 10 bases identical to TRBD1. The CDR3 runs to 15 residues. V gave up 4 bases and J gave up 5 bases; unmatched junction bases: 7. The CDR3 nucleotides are TGTGCCAGCAGTTCCGGGACAGGGGAATTGGAGACCCAGTACTTC. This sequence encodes CASSSGTGELETQYF.

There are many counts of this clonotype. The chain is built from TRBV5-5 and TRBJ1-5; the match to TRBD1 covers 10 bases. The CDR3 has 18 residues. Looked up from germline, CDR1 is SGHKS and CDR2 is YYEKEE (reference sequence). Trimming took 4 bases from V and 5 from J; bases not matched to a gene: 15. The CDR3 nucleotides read TGTGCCAGCAGCAGGATTTTTCTACCGGGACAGGGGTATCAGCCCCAGCATTTT. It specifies CASSRIFLPGQGYQPQHF.

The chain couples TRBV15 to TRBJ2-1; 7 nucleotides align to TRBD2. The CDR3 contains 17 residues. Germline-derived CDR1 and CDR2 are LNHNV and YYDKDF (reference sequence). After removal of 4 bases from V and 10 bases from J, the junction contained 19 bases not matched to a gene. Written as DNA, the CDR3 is TGTGCCACCAGCAAGGGTAACGGGAGGCCGTTGAAGGTAGAGCAGTTCTTC. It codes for CATSKGNGRPLKVEQFF.